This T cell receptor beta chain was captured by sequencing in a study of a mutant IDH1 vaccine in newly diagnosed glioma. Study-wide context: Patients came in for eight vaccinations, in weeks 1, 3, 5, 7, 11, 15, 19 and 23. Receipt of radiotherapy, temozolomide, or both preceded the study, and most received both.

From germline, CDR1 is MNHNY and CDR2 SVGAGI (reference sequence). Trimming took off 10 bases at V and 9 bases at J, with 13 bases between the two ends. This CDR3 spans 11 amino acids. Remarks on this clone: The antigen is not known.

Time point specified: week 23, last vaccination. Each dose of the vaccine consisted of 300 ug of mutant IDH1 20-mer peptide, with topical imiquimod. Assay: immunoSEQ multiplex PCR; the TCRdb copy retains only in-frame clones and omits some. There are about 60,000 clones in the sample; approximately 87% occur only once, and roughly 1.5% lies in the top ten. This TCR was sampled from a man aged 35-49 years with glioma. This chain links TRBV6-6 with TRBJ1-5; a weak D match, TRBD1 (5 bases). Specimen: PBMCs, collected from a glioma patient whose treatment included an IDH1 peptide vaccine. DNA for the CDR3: TGTGCCACCTCGCCTGGGGGGCCCCAGCATTTT. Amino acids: CATSPGGPQHF.